This section outlines one TCR beta chain sequence together with its context. The antigen is not known. This entry is derived from a study of shared clonotypes between healthy human individuals. Study-level results: Read depth was anticipated to influence clonotype sharing among donors. Relative to memory subsets, naive subsets generally showed larger estimated richness. Researchers sampled only blood; tissue repertoires likely differ.

Assay execution took place at the deep level. Generated by immunoSEQ multiplex PCR, the TCRdb table keeps only in-frame clones and is missing some. This sample has a few million clones, with approximately 95% found just once. The sample was naive CD4+ T cells sorted from blood. Subset in this sample: CD45RA+ positively selected. This sequence originates from a young man in good health.

CDR3 protein: CASGRTLVHEQYF. For the CDR3, the DNA is TGCGCCAGCGGACGAACTTTAGTCCACGAGCAGTACTTC. J is TRBJ2-7 and V is TRBV4-1, with D unresolved. From germline, CDR1 is MGHRA and CDR2 YSYEKL. The CDR3 extends over 13 amino acids. Trimming took 8 bases from V and 5 from J, leaving 16 bases between them.